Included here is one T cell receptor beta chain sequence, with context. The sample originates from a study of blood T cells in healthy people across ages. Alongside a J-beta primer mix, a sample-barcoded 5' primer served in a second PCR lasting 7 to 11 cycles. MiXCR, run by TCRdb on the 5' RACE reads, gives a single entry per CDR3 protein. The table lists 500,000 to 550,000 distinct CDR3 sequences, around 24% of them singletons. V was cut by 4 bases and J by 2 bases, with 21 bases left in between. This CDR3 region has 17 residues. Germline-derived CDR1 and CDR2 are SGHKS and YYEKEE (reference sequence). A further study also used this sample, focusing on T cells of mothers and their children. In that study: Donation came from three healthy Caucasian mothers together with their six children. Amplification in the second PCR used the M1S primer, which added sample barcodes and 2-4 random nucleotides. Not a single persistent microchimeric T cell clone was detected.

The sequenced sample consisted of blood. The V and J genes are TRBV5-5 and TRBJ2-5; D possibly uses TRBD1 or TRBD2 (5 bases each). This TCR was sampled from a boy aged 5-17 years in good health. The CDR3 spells CASSLSPGTESQETQYF. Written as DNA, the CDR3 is TGTGCCAGCAGCCTGAGCCCCGGGACGGAATCTCAAGAGACCCAGTACTTC.